Listed here are 3 T cell receptor beta chains from one sample, sequenced in a study of OX40 agonist ivuxolimab in advanced cancers. Here immunoSEQ multiplex PCR was the method, and the copy in TCRdb shows in-frame clones only, minus some. This sample has fewer than 65,000 clones, with 65% to 90% found just once. The starting material was CD4+ or CD8+ T cells sorted from blood, obtained in a trial of the OX40 agonist ivuxolimab. These TCRs come from an adult with an advanced solid tumor such as melanoma, head and neck, liver or kidney cancer.

The chain couples TRBV19 to TRBJ1-2; the match to TRBD1 covers 8 bases. The trim removed 4 bases at V and 8 bases at J, leaving 6 bases unmatched. The CDR3 is 13 residues long. Germline CDR1 reads LNHDA; CDR2 reads SQIVND (reference sequence). CDR3 amino acids: CASSTMTGEGYTF. CDR3 in DNA: TGTGCCAGTAGTACAATGACAGGGGAAGGCTACACCTTC.

This chain's CDR3 is CASSLNPQGAKSPLHF. The DNA for the CDR3 is TGTGCCAGCAGTTTGAACCCCCAGGGGGCGAAATCACCCCTCCACTTT. The J gene is TRBJ1-6, the V gene TRBV27, with 8 bases identical to TRBD1. The CDR3 loop spans 16 amino acids. The V and J ends lost 3 bases and 10 bases, in that order; junction bases with no gene match: 11. The germline gives CDR1 MNHEY, CDR2 SMNVEV (reference sequence).

DNA for the CDR3: TGTGCCAGCAGTTACCTCAGGGATGTTGGCATTCAGTACTTC. Translating it yields CASSYLRDVGIQYF. This chain uses TRBV6-5 with TRBJ2-4, with TRBD1 as a possible D gene (5 bases). The CDR3 runs 14 residues. CDR1 is MNHEY and CDR2 is SVGAGI in the germline V gene. V was pared by 2 bases and J by 9 bases, with 14 bases between.